Sequencing of this T cell receptor beta chain was carried out in a study of cytomegalovirus exposure and HLA in healthy donors. Whole-study results and caveats: The HLA-A and HLA-B alleles of most subjects were reportedly predicted accurately from TCR beta sequences. In vitro work confirmed that a few CMV-associated chains recognize CMV antigens.

On this clone itself: The antigen is undetermined. The same CDR3 can be traced to other DNA sequences in this sample.

Amplification used 60 Vbeta primers and 13 Jbeta primers. Profiling relied on immunoSEQ multiplex PCR, and the TCRdb table lists in-frame clones only, not all of them. Here the sample spans about 180,000 clones, around 77% being singletons. Germline values: CDR1 SGHNT, CDR2 YYREEE (reference sequence). The CDR3 is 13 residues long. The V end lost 1 base, the J end lost 6 bases, and 9 bases lay between the germline ends. Sequenced sample: PBMCs. The rearrangement links TRBV5-4 to TRBJ2-3; TRBD1 is a possible D gene (6 bases). The source of this sequence is a man aged 55 to 70 in good health and CMV-seronegative. CDR3 amino acids: CASSLTGTDTQYF. The CDR3 nucleotides are TGTGCCAGCAGCTTGACAGGGACCGATACGCAGTATTTT.